This T cell receptor beta chain was identified during a study of T cells in Graves' hyperthyroidism and ophthalmopathy. This clonotype has a handful of counts. RNA transcripts provided the source from which TCR beta CDR3 regions were amplified. HTBI primers were the set used in a first-round RT-PCR of the TCR CDR3. TCRdb re-derived calls from the multiplex PCR reads in MiXCR, one entry per CDR3 protein. The sample has fewer than 900,000 distinct CDR3 sequences; around 19% are singletons. The CDR3 covers 15 residues. J lost 2 bases, V lost 5 bases, and 7 bases had no gene match. Germline CDR1 MDHEN, CDR2 SYDVKM.

The source is a woman aged 45-65 years with Graves' hyperthyroidism that later progressed to Graves' ophthalmopathy. The chain employs TRBV28 and TRBJ2-3; TRBD1 agrees at 7 bases. What was sequenced was blood. The CDR3 loop reads CASSTTTGVTDTQYF. CDR3 sequence (DNA): TGTGCCAGCAGTACCACCACAGGGGTCACAGATACGCAGTATTTT.